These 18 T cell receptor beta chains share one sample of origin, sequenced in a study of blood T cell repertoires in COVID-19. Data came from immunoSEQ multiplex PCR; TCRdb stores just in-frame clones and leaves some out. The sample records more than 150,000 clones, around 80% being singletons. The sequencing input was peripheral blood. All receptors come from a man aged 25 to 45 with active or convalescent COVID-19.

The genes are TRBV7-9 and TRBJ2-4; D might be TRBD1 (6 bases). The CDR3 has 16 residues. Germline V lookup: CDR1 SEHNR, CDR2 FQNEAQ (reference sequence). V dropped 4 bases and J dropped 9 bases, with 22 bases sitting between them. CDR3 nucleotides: TGTGCCAGCAGCTCCCTTGGGGTCAGGGGCAGGGGCATTCAGTACTTC. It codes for CASSSLGVRGRGIQYF.

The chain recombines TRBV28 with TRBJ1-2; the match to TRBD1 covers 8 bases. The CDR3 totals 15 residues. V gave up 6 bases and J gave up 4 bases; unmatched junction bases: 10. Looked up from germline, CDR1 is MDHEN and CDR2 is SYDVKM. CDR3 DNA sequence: TGTGCCAGCAGATTTCAGGGGGCGCTAGGCTATGGCTACACCTTC. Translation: CASRFQGALGYGYTF.

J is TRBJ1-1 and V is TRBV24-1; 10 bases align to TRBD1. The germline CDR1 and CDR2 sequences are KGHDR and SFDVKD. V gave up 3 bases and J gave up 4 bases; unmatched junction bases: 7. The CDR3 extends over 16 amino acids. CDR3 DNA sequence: TGTGCCACCAGTGATGCGCGACAGGGGGCTGGCACTGAAGCTTTCTTT. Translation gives CATSDARQGAGTEAFF.

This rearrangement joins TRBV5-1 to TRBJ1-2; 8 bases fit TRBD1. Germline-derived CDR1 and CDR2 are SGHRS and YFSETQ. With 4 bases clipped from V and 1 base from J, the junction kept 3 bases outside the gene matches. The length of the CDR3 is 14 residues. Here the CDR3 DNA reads TGCGCCAGCAGCCCCACAGGGGGTAACTATGGCTACACCTTC. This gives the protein CASSPTGGNYGYTF.

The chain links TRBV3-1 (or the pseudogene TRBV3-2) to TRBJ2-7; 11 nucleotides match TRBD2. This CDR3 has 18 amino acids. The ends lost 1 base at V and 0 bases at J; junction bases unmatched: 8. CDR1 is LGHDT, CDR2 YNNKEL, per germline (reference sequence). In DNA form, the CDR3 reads TGTGCCAGCAGCCAAGGGCTAGCGGGAGGCCTTAGCTCCTACGAGCAGTACTTC. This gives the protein CASSQGLAGGLSSYEQYF.

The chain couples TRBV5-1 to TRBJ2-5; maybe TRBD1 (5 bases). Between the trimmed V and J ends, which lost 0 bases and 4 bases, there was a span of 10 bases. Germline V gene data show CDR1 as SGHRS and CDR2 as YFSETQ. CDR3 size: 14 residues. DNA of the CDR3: TGCGCCAGCAGCTTGGTAGCAGGGCGAGAGACCCAGTACTTC. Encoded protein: CASSLVAGRETQYF.

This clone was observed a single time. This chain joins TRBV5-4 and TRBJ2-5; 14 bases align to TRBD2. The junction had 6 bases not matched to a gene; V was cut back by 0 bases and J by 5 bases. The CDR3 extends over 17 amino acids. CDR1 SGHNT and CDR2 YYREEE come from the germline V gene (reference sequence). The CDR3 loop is CASSLGRTSGGLETQYF. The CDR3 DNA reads TGTGCCAGCAGCTTGGGCCGGACTAGCGGGGGGTTGGAGACCCAGTACTTC.

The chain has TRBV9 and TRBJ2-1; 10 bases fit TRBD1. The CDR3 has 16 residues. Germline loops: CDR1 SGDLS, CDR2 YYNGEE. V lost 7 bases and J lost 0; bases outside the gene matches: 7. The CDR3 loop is CASGTGVSSSYNEQFF. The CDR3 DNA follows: TGTGCCAGCGGGACAGGGGTCTCCAGCTCCTACAATGAGCAGTTCTTC.

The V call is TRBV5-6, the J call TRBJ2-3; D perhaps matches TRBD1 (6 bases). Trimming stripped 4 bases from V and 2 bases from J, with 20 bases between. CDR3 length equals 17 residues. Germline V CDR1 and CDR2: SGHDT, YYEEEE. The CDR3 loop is CASSPGRGKGVTDTQYF. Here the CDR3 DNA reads TGTGCCAGCAGCCCGGGACGGGGTAAGGGGGTCACAGATACGCAGTATTTT.

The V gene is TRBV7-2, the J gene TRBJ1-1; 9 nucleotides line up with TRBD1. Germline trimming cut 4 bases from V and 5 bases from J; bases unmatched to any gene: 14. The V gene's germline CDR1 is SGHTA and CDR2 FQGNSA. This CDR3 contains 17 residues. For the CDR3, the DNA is TGTGCCAGCAGCTCCGGACAGGGGACCCCCCTCCGGACTGAAGCTTTCTTT. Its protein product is CASSSGQGTPLRTEAFF.

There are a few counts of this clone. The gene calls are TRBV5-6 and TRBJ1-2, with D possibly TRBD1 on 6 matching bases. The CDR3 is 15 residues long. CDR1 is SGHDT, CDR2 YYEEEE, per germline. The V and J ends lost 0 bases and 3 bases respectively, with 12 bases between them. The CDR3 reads CASSLAGRGDYGYTF. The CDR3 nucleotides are TGTGCCAGCAGCTTGGCAGGCAGGGGAGACTATGGCTACACCTTC.

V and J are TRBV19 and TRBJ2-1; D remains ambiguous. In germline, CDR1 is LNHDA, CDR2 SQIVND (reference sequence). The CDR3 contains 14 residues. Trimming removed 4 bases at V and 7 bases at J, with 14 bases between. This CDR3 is CASSKSNVRNEQFF. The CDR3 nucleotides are TGTGCCAGTAGTAAGAGTAATGTGAGGAATGAGCAGTTCTTC.

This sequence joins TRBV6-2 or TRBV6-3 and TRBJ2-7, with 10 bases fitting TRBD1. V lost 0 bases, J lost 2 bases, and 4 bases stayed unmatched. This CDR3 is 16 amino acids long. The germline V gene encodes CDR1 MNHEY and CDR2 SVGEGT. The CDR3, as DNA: TGTGCCAGCAGTTACTCGGGACAGGGGCCAACCTACGAGCAGTACTTC. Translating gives CASSYSGQGPTYEQYF.

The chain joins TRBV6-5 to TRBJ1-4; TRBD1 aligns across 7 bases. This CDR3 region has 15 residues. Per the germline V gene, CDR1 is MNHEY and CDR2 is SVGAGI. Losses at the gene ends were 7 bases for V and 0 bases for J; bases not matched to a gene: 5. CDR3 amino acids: CASTGTAATNEKLFF. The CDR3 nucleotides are TGTGCCAGCACGGGGACAGCTGCAACTAATGAAAAACTGTTTTTT.

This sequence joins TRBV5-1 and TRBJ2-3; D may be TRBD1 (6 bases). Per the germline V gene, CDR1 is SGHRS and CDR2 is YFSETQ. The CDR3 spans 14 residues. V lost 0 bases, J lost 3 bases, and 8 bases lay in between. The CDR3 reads CASSLEGVTDTQYF. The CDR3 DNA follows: TGCGCCAGCAGCTTGGAGGGGGTGACAGATACGCAGTATTTT.

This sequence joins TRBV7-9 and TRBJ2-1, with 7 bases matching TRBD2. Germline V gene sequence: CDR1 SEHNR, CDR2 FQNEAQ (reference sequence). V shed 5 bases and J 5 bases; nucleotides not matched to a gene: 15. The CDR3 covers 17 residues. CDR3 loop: CASSPRWGRALDNEQFF. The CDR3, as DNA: TGTGCCAGCAGCCCCCGGTGGGGGAGGGCCTTAGACAATGAGCAGTTCTTC.

CDR3 loop: CAISLGTSGGARETQYF. The CDR3, as DNA: TGTGCCATCAGCCTAGGGACTAGCGGGGGGGCCAGAGAGACCCAGTACTTC. The chain links TRBV10-3 to TRBJ2-5; 16 nucleotides align to TRBD2. CDR3 size: 17 residues. CDR1 is ENHRY and CDR2 is SYGVKD in the germline V gene. J gave up 4 bases and V 6 bases, and 8 bases lay outside the gene matches.

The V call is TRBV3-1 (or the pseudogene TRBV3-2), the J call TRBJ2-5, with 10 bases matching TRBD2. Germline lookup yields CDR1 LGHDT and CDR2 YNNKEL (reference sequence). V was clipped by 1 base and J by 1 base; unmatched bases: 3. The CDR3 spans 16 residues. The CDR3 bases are TGTGCCAGCAGCCAAGGGTCTAGCGGGGGCCAAGAGACCCAGTACTTC. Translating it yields CASSQGSSGGQETQYF.